The clone carrying this T cell receptor (beta chain) has only a few counts. Its specificity is unknown. PCR amplification relied on 60 Vbeta primers (plus 13 Jbeta primers). Authors' data handling: Later, an analysis found tens of millions of unique TCR beta chains, and 8.5 million to 12 million of these were shared. This table comes from immunoSEQ multiplex PCR, and its TCRdb copy is limited to in-frame clones, with some not included. From that table come the V and J calls and clone size; the DNA was used to work out D and trimming. Of 95,000 to 100,000 clones detected, approximately 85% appear once; the ten largest clones hold about 3.7%. The germline CDR1 and CDR2 sequences are LGHNA and YSLEER. The CDR3 is made up of 17 amino acids. V shed 2 bases, J shed 8 bases, and the junction held 14 bases outside the gene matches. These data belong to a study of cytomegalovirus exposure and HLA in healthy donors.

General study findings and limits: A later analysis reported that several of the most significant clusters appeared to be linked to common viral pathogens, among them Epstein-Barr virus. For most TCR beta V segments, an earlier analysis put the productive rate at about 87% or about 30% of the time.

The V call is TRBV4-3, the J call TRBJ2-1; 8 bases align to TRBD1. The specimen was PBMCs. The receptor was derived from a man aged 25 to 40 in good health and CMV-seronegative. CDR3 residues: CASSQTRNTGGYDEQFF. CDR3 bases: TGCGCCAGCAGCCAAACTAGGAATACAGGGGGGTATGATGAGCAGTTCTTC.